This T cell receptor (beta chain) derives from a study of response to subunit inactivated influenza vaccine. Whole-study findings and limits: Authors suggested that a seasonal influenza vaccination recruits few new T cells each time.

This clonotype was seen only a few times. Its antigen is not known. CDR3 length: 15 amino acids. The trim removed 6 bases at V and 8 bases at J, leaving 14 bases unmatched. The germline gives CDR1 MNHEY, CDR2 SMNVEV (reference sequence). A single record per CDR3 protein comes from TCRdb applying MiXCR to the RT-PCR reads. This table has about 520,000 distinct CDR3 sequences, 25% appearing once. The material sequenced was CD4+ T cells sorted from PBMCs, taken 4 to 6 days after vaccination. V gene TRBV27 combines with J gene TRBJ2-3; TRBD1 matches at 7 bases. The receptor was isolated from a man in his forties or fifties who received an inactivated influenza vaccine. The CDR3 loop reads CASSRQGNMEVTQYF. The CDR3 DNA is TGTGCCAGCAGCCGACAGGGCAATATGGAAGTTACGCAGTATTTT.